Following are 26 T cell receptor beta chains from one sample sequenced in a study of long-term antiretroviral therapy in people with HIV. Assay version v3.0 of immunoSEQ was used, and it was run at survey level. Only in-frame clones appear in the TCRdb table, and some are missing; sequencing was by immunoSEQ multiplex PCR. The sample lists about 22,000 clones; 85% to 90% were seen once. The source material was unsorted PBMCs, sampled 1.8 years before starting antiretroviral therapy. All receptors derive from a woman in her thirties with HIV.

J is TRBJ1-1 and V is TRBV11-1, with TRBD1 as a possible D gene (6 bases). This CDR3 has 13 amino acids. Germline V gene sequence: CDR1 SGHAT, CDR2 FQDESV (reference sequence). V shed 3 bases and J shed 7 bases, with 12 bases lying between them. The CDR3 DNA reads as TGTGCCAGCAGCTTGAGGCAGGGGAATGAAGCTTTCTTT. Translating it yields CASSLRQGNEAFF.

The chain joins TRBV7-9 to TRBJ2-4; D is unclear. There are 13 residues in the CDR3. V was cut by 5 bases and J by 0 bases, with 5 bases left in between. CDR1 and CDR2 (germline): SEHNR, FQNEAQ (reference sequence). As DNA, the CDR3 is TGTGCCAGCAGCAACGGAGCCAAAAACATTCAGTACTTC. This encodes CASSNGAKNIQYF.

The rearrangement joins TRBV7-9 to TRBJ2-2; D perhaps matches TRBD2 (6 bases). V dropped 3 bases and J dropped 6 bases, with 8 bases sitting between them. Germline CDR1 SEHNR, CDR2 FQNEAQ (reference sequence). CDR3 length: 13 residues. The CDR3 loop is CASSFRGSGELFF. CDR3 DNA: TGTGCCAGCAGCTTTCGGGGGTCCGGGGAGCTGTTTTTT.

The genes are TRBV29-1 and TRBJ2-5, with TRBD2 as a possible D gene (5 bases). Germline loops: CDR1 SQVTM, CDR2 ANQGSEA. Trimming took 4 bases from V and 5 from J, leaving 8 bases between them. The CDR3 has 11 residues. The CDR3 DNA is TGCAGCGTTGGAGGGTGGGAGACCCAGTACTTC. Its protein is CSVGGWETQYF.

The chain combines TRBV18 with TRBJ1-4; 7 bases are a match to TRBD1. The germline V gene encodes CDR1 KGHSH and CDR2 LQKENI. The V gene end was trimmed by 6 bases and the J gene end by 5 bases; junction bases not matched to a gene: 6. The CDR3 is 14 amino acids. The CDR3, as DNA: TGTGCCAGCTCCCTTCAACAGGGGAATGAAAAACTGTTTTTT. The encoded protein is CASSLQQGNEKLFF.

The CDR3 DNA reads TGTGCCAGCAGCCGCCGGCGGGATAACTATGGCTACACCTTC. It codes for CASSRRRDNYGYTF. The rearrangement uses TRBV27 and TRBJ1-2; D call uncertain. Germline V lookup: CDR1 MNHEY, CDR2 SMNVEV (reference sequence). This CDR3 contains 14 residues. V lost 6 bases to trimming and J lost 1 base, with 12 bases between them.

The CDR3 nucleotides are TGTGCCAGCAGCCACACCAAAACTAGTCTCCTCCCCGAGCAGTACGTC. Translated: CASSHTKTSLLPEQYV. V usage is TRBV5-6 and J usage is TRBJ2-7; possible D gene TRBD2, 5 bases. Germline lookup yields CDR1 SGHDT and CDR2 YYEEEE. V gave up 4 bases and J gave up 6 bases, with 23 bases separating them. The CDR3 is made up of 16 amino acids.

In nucleotides, the CDR3 is TGTGCCAGTAGTATATCCTCCTCCGGGCTAGCTGGAAACACCATATATTTT. Its protein is CASSISSSGLAGNTIYF. The rearrangement joins TRBV19 to TRBJ1-3; D remains ambiguous. The CDR3 is 17 amino acids. V lost 2 bases and J lost 2, with 16 bases in between. Germline CDR1 reads LNHDA; CDR2 reads SQIVND (reference sequence).

This clone showed up just a few times. The J gene is TRBJ1-1, the V gene TRBV7-9; TRBD1 agrees at 7 bases. From germline, CDR1 is SEHNR and CDR2 FQNEAQ (reference sequence). J gave up 5 bases and V 0 bases, and 6 bases lay outside the gene matches. CDR3 length: 15 amino acids. CDR3 bases: TGTGCCAGCAGCTTAGCAGGGTTCAGGGGGACTGAAGCTTTCTTT. Translated: CASSLAGFRGTEAFF.

The CDR3 loop is CSVITGREETQYF. Written as DNA, the CDR3 is TGCAGCGTTATAACAGGCAGGGAGGAGACCCAGTACTTC. The chain joins TRBV29-1 to TRBJ2-5; either TRBD1 or TRBD2 may fit D (5 bases each). V was cut by 5 bases and J by 5 bases, with 15 bases left in between. CDR1 and CDR2 from the germline V gene are SQVTM and ANQGSEA. The CDR3 is 13 residues long.

This clone was detected only a few times. This chain joins TRBV5-1 and TRBJ1-2; TRBD1 matches at 11 bases. The germline CDR1 and CDR2 sequences are SGHRS and YFSETQ. Trimming at V came to 4 bases and at J to 5 bases, leaving 1 base not matched to a gene. The CDR3 consists of 13 residues. The DNA of the CDR3 is TGCGCCAGCAGCCGGGACAGGGGGTATGGCTACACCTTC. It codes for CASSRDRGYGYTF.

The gene calls are TRBV6-1 and TRBJ2-7; D is unclear. V shed 6 bases and J shed 2 bases, with 8 bases lying between them. Germline CDR1 is MNHNS and CDR2 is SASEGT. CDR3 size: 12 residues. The DNA for the CDR3 is TGTGCCAGCAGGACCCTTACCTACGAGCAGTACTTC. Protein product: CASRTLTYEQYF.

This chain's CDR3 is CASSEHGTGGADTQYF. The DNA of the CDR3 is TGTGCCAGCAGTGAACATGGGACAGGGGGCGCGGATACGCAGTATTTT. J is TRBJ2-3 and V is TRBV2; TRBD1 aligns across 12 bases. V lost 2 bases, J lost 6 bases, and 6 bases stayed unmatched. The CDR3 consists of 16 residues. CDR1 is SNHLY, CDR2 FYNNEI, per germline.

The chain carries TRBV27 and TRBJ2-1; TRBD2 agrees at 12 bases. The V and J ends lost 3 bases and 6 bases, in that order; junction bases with no gene match: 9. CDR3 size: 17 residues. Germline values: CDR1 MNHEY, CDR2 SMNVEV (reference sequence). The CDR3 bases are TGTGCCAGCAGTTTTGTACTAGCGGGGGGACTCATCAATGAGCAGTTCTTC. Its protein product is CASSFVLAGGLINEQFF.

The chain is built from TRBV5-1 and TRBJ1-6; D call uncertain. Trimming pared 0 bases from V and 9 bases from J, leaving 7 bases between. Germline V lookup: CDR1 SGHRS, CDR2 YFSETQ. This CDR3 is built from 13 residues. As DNA, the CDR3 is TGCGCCAGCAGCTTGGCCCCCTTTTCACCCCTCCACTTT. This sequence encodes CASSLAPFSPLHF.

The chain links TRBV19 to TRBJ2-1; 11 bases match TRBD1. In germline, CDR1 is LNHDA, CDR2 SQIVND (reference sequence). The CDR3 is made up of 16 amino acids. V was clipped by 1 base and J by 9 bases; unmatched bases: 8. CDR3: CASSIGRGQGAREQFF. CDR3 in DNA: TGTGCCAGTAGTATAGGCAGAGGACAGGGGGCGCGTGAGCAGTTCTTC.

This clone was observed once. The rearrangement joins TRBV19 to TRBJ2-3; 12 bases fit TRBD1. V lost 10 bases and J lost 4; bases outside the gene matches: 12. The CDR3 runs to 16 residues. Germline CDR1 LNHDA, CDR2 SQIVND (reference sequence). The CDR3 is CATSRWDRGQADTQYF. The CDR3 nucleotides read TGTGCCACCTCCCGATGGGACAGGGGGCAGGCAGATACGCAGTATTTT.

V is TRBV7-6 and J is TRBJ1-2; D uncertain. This CDR3 is 15 amino acids long. V lost 6 bases, J lost 4 bases, and 18 bases lay in between. Germline-derived CDR1 and CDR2 are SGHVS and FNYEAQ. CDR3 protein: CASRPGSPSCYGYTF. The CDR3 nucleotides read TGTGCCAGCAGGCCCGGTTCCCCCTCCTGCTATGGCTACACCTTC.

V usage is TRBV30 and J usage is TRBJ1-1; D may be TRBD1 (6 bases). V lost 3 bases and J lost 5, with 19 bases in between. The CDR3 consists of 15 residues. Germline CDR1 GTSNPN, CDR2 SVGIG (reference sequence). The CDR3 sequence: CAWSGAGGAATEAFF. The CDR3 DNA is TGTGCCTGGAGCGGGGCGGGGGGCGCAGCTACTGAAGCTTTCTTT. The complete variable domain, with remaining parts taken from reference TRBV30 and TRBJ1-1, reads SQTIHQWPATLVQPVGSPLSLECTVEGTSNPNLYWYRQAAGRGLQLLFYSVGIGQISSEVPQNLSASRPQDRQFILSSKKLLLSDSGFYLCAWSGAGGAATEAFFGQGTRLTVV.

This clone was detected once. The chain has TRBV6-1 and TRBJ1-3, with D hard to call. CDR3 length equals 14 residues. Trimming took off 8 bases at V and 0 bases at J, with 11 bases between the two ends. The germline CDR1 and CDR2 sequences are MNHNS and SASEGT. The DNA for the CDR3 is TGTGCCAGCCTGCCGGCCGTCTCTGGAAACACCATATATTTT. Translation: CASLPAVSGNTIYF.

The genes are TRBV9 and TRBJ1-1; tentative D call: TRBD1 (5 bases). Germline CDR1 and CDR2: SGDLS and YYNGEE. CDR3 length: 15 amino acids. V was cut by 4 bases and J by 4 bases, with 17 bases left in between. The CDR3 region is CASSPQDRGLTEAFF. Here the CDR3 DNA reads TGTGCCAGCAGCCCACAGGATCGGGGACTCACTGAAGCTTTCTTT.

For the CDR3, the DNA is TGTGCCAGCAGCCAACGGACTAGCGGGGGGTCGAACACCGGGGAGCTGTTTTTT. It codes for CASSQRTSGGSNTGELFF. The V and J genes are TRBV7-6 and TRBJ2-2; TRBD2 agrees at 14 bases. This CDR3 comprises 18 residues. V was pared by 5 bases and J by 0 bases, with 5 bases of the junction left unmatched. The germline CDR1 and CDR2 sequences are SGHVS and FNYEAQ. Complete variable domain (other parts from reference TRBV7-6 and TRBJ2-2): GAGVSQSPRYKVTKRGQDVALRCDPISGHVSLYWYRQALGQGPEFLTYFNYEAQQDKSGLPNDRFSAERPEGSISTLTIQRTEQRDSAMYRCASSQRTSGGSNTGELFFGEGSRLTVL.

This chain uses TRBV9 with TRBJ1-1, with D possibly TRBD1 on 6 matching bases. This CDR3 is built from 15 residues. The germline V gene has CDR1 SGDLS and CDR2 YYNGEE. V gave up 0 bases and J gave up 3 bases, with 12 bases separating them. This CDR3 is CASSVVSGAHTEAFF. In DNA, the CDR3 is TGTGCCAGCAGCGTAGTTTCGGGGGCGCACACTGAAGCTTTCTTT. The full variable domain, in which reference TRBV9 and TRBJ1-1 provide the parts outside the CDR3, is DSGVTQTPKHLITATGQRVTLRCSPRSGDLSVYWYQQSLDQGLQFLIQYYNGEERAKGNILERFSAQQFPDLHSELNLSSLELGDSALYFCASSVVSGAHTEAFFGQGTRLTVV.

J is TRBJ2-7 and V is TRBV7-2; D may correspond to TRBD1 or TRBD2 (5 bases each). Trimming shortened V by 2 bases and J by 4 bases, and 12 bases separated the two germline ends. Germline CDR1 is SGHTA and CDR2 is FQGNSA. The length of the CDR3 is 14 residues. The CDR3 is CASSLQGPQYEQYV. CDR3 nucleotides: TGTGCCAGCAGCTTACAGGGACCCCAATACGAGCAGTACGTC.

V and J are TRBV5-1 and TRBJ1-3; D gene ambiguous. Germline-derived CDR1 and CDR2 are SGHRS and YFSETQ. V was trimmed by 1 base and J by 9 bases, leaving 26 bases between them. This CDR3 has 18 amino acids. The CDR3 sequence is CASSLSPLDIPSPSTIYF. The CDR3 nucleotides are TGCGCCAGCAGCTTGTCACCCCTCGACATTCCTAGTCCTTCCACCATATATTTT. Looking up the rest from reference TRBV5-1 and TRBJ1-3 gives the full variable domain: KAGVTQTPRYLIKTRGQQVTLSCSPISGHRSVSWYQQTPGQGLQFLFEYFSETQRNKGNFPGRFSGRQFSNSRSEMNVSTLELGDSALYLCASSLSPLDIPSPSTIYFGEGSWLTVV.

The chain has TRBV2 and TRBJ2-3; 9 bases are shared with TRBD2. The V segment lost 6 bases and the J segment 3 bases; nucleotides outside the gene matches: 7. The length of the CDR3 is 15 residues. The germline CDR1 and CDR2 sequences are SNHLY and FYNNEI. The CDR3 sequence: CASRESGGRTDTQYF. The CDR3 region has the DNA TGTGCCAGCAGAGAAAGCGGGGGGCGAACAGATACGCAGTATTTT.